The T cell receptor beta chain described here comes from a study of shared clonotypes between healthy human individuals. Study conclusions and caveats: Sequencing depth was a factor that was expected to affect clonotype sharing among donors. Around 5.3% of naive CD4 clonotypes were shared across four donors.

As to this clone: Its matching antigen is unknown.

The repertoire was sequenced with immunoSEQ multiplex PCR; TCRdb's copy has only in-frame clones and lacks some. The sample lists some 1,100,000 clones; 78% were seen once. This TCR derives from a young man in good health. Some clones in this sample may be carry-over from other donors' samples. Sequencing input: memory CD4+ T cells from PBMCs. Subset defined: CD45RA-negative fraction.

CDR3 protein: CASSGWSKGSQETQYF. CDR3 sequence (DNA): TGTGCCAGCAGCGGTTGGAGTAAGGGTAGCCAAGAGACCCAGTACTTC. V and J are TRBV9 and TRBJ2-5; D is unresolved. Between the trimmed V and J ends, which lost 3 bases and 1 base, there was a span of 16 bases. Germline V gene data show CDR1 as SGDLS and CDR2 as YYNGEE. The CDR3 loop spans 16 amino acids.